This is a list of T cell receptor beta chains from one sample in a study of OX40 agonist ivuxolimab in advanced cancers. The protocol was immunoSEQ multiplex PCR, while the TCRdb copy is restricted to in-frame clones and leaves out a portion. The sample lists around 60,000 clones, 80% to 95% occurring once. The sample in question was CD4+ or CD8+ T cells sorted from blood, obtained in a trial of the OX40 agonist ivuxolimab. Every receptor here comes from an adult with an advanced solid tumor such as melanoma, head and neck, liver or kidney cancer. Both conserved end residues are part of each CDR3. D genes are given only for firm matches. The listing skips clone size in some rows; elsewhere it reads once, few, many or a size class.

TRBV6-5	TRBJ2-6	.	once	TGTGCCAGCAGTTACAGCTCTGGGGCCAACGTCCTGACTTTC	CASSYSSGANVLTF
TRBV4-1	TRBJ2-3	.	.	TGCGCCAGCAGCCAAGATGAATGGGTACTCCAAACAGATACGCAGTATTTT	CASSQDEWVLQTDTQYF
TRBV10-3	TRBJ2-5	TRBD2	.	TGTGCCACCGGGACCGGGACTAGCGAAGAGACCCAGTACTTC	CATGTGTSEETQYF
TRBV13	TRBJ2-7	.	.	TGTGCCAGCAGCTCGGACAGTTACGAGCAGTACTTC	CASSSDSYEQYF
TRBV28	TRBJ2-7	.	.	TGTGCCAGCAGTCAACCCGGTCGAATCGGGCAGTACTTC	CASSQPGRIGQYF
TRBV9	TRBJ1-5	TRBD1	.	TGTGCCAGCAGCGTCGGGACAGGCAATCAGCCCCAGCATTTT	CASSVGTGNQPQHF
TRBV5-1	TRBJ2-5	TRBD1	.	TGCGCCAGCAGCTCCGGCACCGGGACAGGGGGCGGGGAGACCCAGTACTTC	CASSSGTGTGGGETQYF
TRBV4-1	TRBJ2-1	.	many	TGCGCCAGCAGCCAAGAGGCTGCAGATGAGCAGTTCTTC	CASSQEAADEQFF
TRBV6-5	TRBJ2-7	TRBD2	.	TGTGCCAGCAGAGTATGGCTAGCGGGAGTCTACGAGCAGTACTTC	CASRVWLAGVYEQYF
TRBV5-1	TRBJ2-7	TRBD2	.	TGCGCCAGCAGTCCCCTGGGGGGGAACGAGCAGTACTTC	CASSPLGGNEQYF
TRBV2	TRBJ2-7	.	.	TGTGCCATGGGACCGGGTGGGGAGCAGTACTTC	CAMGPGGEQYF
TRBV10-3	TRBJ2-3	TRBD2	.	TGTGCCCCGCGGGAGGTCGAGACAGATACGCAGTATTTT	CAPREVETDTQYF
TRBV4-3	TRBJ2-1	.	.	TGCGCCAGCAGCCAAGGCCAGACAGCTCCCTACAATGAGCAGTTCTTC	CASSQGQTAPYNEQFF
TRBV13	TRBJ1-4	.	once	TGTGCCAGCAGTGCAGGGGTGGAGGAAAAACTGTTTTTT	CASSAGVEEKLFF
TRBV7-8	TRBJ1-5	.	few	TGTGCCAGCAGCTTAGCTAAGGGCAGGAGCAATCAGCCCCAGCATTTT	CASSLAKGRSNQPQHF
TRBV28	TRBJ2-4	.	once	TGTGCCAGCAGCTACCTATCGCAGGGGAACATTCAGTACTTC	CASSYLSQGNIQYF
TRBV19	TRBJ2-5	.	.	TGTGCCAGTAGTACAAGGGGTTGGGGCCAAGAGACCCAGTACTTC	CASSTRGWGQETQYF
TRBV7-9	TRBJ2-7	TRBD2	.	TGTGCCAGCAGCCACGGGGGGGAGTCTAGCCCTAGCTCCTACGAGCAGTACTTC	CASSHGGESSPSSYEQYF
TRBV4-1	TRBJ2-5	.	.	TGCGCCAGCAGCCATCCACAGGGCCCGGGAGAGCAGTACTTC	CASSHPQGPGEQYF
TRBV28	TRBJ2-7	TRBD2	.	TGTGCCAGCAGCCATAGCGGGAGCCACGAGCAGTACTTC	CASSHSGSHEQYF
TRBV4-2	TRBJ1-5	.	large	TGTGCCAGCAGCCAAGACAATCAGCCCCAGCATTTT	CASSQDNQPQHF
TRBV6-1	TRBJ2-7	TRBD1	.	TGTGCCAGCAGTGAAGAGGGGACAGCTTACGAGCAGTACTTC	CASSEEGTAYEQYF
TRBV21-1	TRBJ2-2	.	.	TGTGCCAGTAGTGGCGGGAGGAGAGCGAACACCGGGGAGCTGTTTTTT	CASSGGRRANTGELFF
TRBV27	TRBJ2-7	.	.	TGTGCCAGCAGTTTCGGAAACGAGCAGTACTTC	CASSFGNEQYF
TRBV10-1	TRBJ2-1	TRBD2	.	TGCGCCAGCAGTAGCCAAAATCTGGGGGAGGGCTCCGACAATGAGCAGTTCTTC	CASSSQNLGEGSDNEQFF
TRBV19	TRBJ2-3	.	.	TGTGCCAGTAGTATATGGGATGGAACCACAGATACGCAGTATTTT	CASSIWDGTTDTQYF
TRBV5-1	TRBJ2-5	.	.	TGCGCCAGCAGCCGGACACTCCAAGAGACCCAGTACTTC	CASSRTLQETQYF
TRBV6-5	TRBJ1-3	.	once	TGTGCCAGCAGTTACTCGAAAACAGGCATCGGAAACACCATATATTTT	CASSYSKTGIGNTIYF
TRBV9	TRBJ1-5	.	once	TGTGCCAGCAGCGCCGGGACACAGCATCAGCCCCAGCATTTT	CASSAGTQHQPQHF
TRBV11-3	TRBJ2-7	.	.	TGTGCCAGCAGCTCTCTGGACGGGTACGAGCAGTACTTC	CASSSLDGYEQYF
TRBV29-1	TRBJ2-7	.	.	TGCAGCGTTGTCAGGGGAAATGGGGAGCAGTACTTC	CSVVRGNGEQYF
TRBV7-3	TRBJ2-1	TRBD2	.	TGTGCCAGCAGCTTAAAGACTAGCTGGGATGAGCAGTTCTTC	CASSLKTSWDEQFF
TRBV28	TRBJ1-6	.	.	TGTGCCAGCGGGACGGCAGGGCACCCAGGGGATTCACCCCTCCACTTT	CASGTAGHPGDSPLHF
TRBV19	TRBJ1-5	.	.	TGTGCCAGTAGTATAGTCAGGGATGGCAATCAGCCCCAGCATTTT	CASSIVRDGNQPQHF
TRBV16	TRBJ2-2	TRBD1	.	TGTGCCAGCAGCCATGACAGGGATTCGGACACCGGGGAGCTGTTTTTT	CASSHDRDSDTGELFF
TRBV10-1	TRBJ2-1	.	.	TGCGCCAGCAGTGAGAGGGGAAGAAATGAGCAGTTCTTC	CASSERGRNEQFF
TRBV2	TRBJ2-7	.	.	TGTGCCAGCAGTGAATCTGGACTACTTCCCTACGAGCAGTACTTC	CASSESGLLPYEQYF
TRBV6-1	TRBJ2-7	.	.	TGTGCCAGCAGCGCGCAGGGGTCGATCGCCTACGAGCAGTACTTC	CASSAQGSIAYEQYF
TRBV27	TRBJ1-3	.	.	TGTGCCAGCAGTGCAAGCGGAACTGGAAACACCATATATTTT	CASSASGTGNTIYF
TRBV6-6	TRBJ2-7	.	.	TGTGCCAGCGGGACTGTCTACGAGCAGTACTTC	CASGTVYEQYF
TRBV6-5	TRBJ1-2	.	few	TGTGCCAGCAGTACCTCCGAAGGAAGCCCCTATGGCTACACCTTC	CASSTSEGSPYGYTF
TRBV28	TRBJ2-7	TRBD1	.	TGTGCCAGCAGCCTCGGAACCGGGACAGGGGGTTTCGAGCAGTACTTC	CASSLGTGTGGFEQYF
TRBV7-3	TRBJ2-3	TRBD2	.	TGTGCCAGCAGCCCCCGAGGAGCGGGAGAAGGTACAGATACGCAGTATTTT	CASSPRGAGEGTDTQYF
TRBV5-4	TRBJ2-5	.	.	TGTGCCAGCAGCTTCGAGCGGACACAAGAGACCCAGTACTTC	CASSFERTQETQYF
TRBV28	TRBJ2-7	.	.	TGTGCCAGCAGTCAAGGGGGAAACCCCTACATATACGAGCAGTACTTC	CASSQGGNPYIYEQYF
TRBV7-7	TRBJ2-1	TRBD2	.	TGTGCTAGCAGCCATAGCGGGGCCAATGAGCAGTTCTTC	CASSHSGANEQFF
TRBV9	TRBJ2-7	TRBD2	.	TGTGCCAGCAGCGTCGGGACTAGCGGGAGGTACGAGCAGTACTTC	CASSVGTSGRYEQYF
TRBV9	TRBJ1-1	.	medium-sized	TGTGCCAGCAGCGTAGCGGGGATGGACACTGAAGCTTTCTTT	CASSVAGMDTEAFF
TRBV29-1	TRBJ2-7	TRBD1	.	TGCAGCGCTACCGGGACAGACTCCTACGAGCAGTACTTC	CSATGTDSYEQYF
TRBV6-5	TRBJ2-5	.	.	TGTGCCAGCCGTCCCTGGGGGGCGGAGACCCAGTACTTC	CASRPWGAETQYF
TRBV19	TRBJ2-1	.	.	TGTGCCAGTAGTATAAGAGGCTCCTACAATGAGCAGTTCTTC	CASSIRGSYNEQFF
TRBV15	TRBJ2-7	.	once	TGTGCCACCAGCCTCGGGGCTGGAGCATACGAGCAGTACTTC	CATSLGAGAYEQYF
TRBV5-4	TRBJ2-7	.	.	TGTGCCAGCAGAGTTGGGGGAGAGCAGTACTTC	CASRVGGEQYF
TRBV7-9	TRBJ2-2	.	.	TGTGCCAGCAGCTCTCGGGACGGGGGATACACCGGGGAGCTGTTTTTT	CASSSRDGGYTGELFF
TRBV4-3	TRBJ2-7	.	.	TGCGCCAGCAGCCAAGTCCGCGGGGAAAACTACGAGCAGTACTTC	CASSQVRGENYEQYF